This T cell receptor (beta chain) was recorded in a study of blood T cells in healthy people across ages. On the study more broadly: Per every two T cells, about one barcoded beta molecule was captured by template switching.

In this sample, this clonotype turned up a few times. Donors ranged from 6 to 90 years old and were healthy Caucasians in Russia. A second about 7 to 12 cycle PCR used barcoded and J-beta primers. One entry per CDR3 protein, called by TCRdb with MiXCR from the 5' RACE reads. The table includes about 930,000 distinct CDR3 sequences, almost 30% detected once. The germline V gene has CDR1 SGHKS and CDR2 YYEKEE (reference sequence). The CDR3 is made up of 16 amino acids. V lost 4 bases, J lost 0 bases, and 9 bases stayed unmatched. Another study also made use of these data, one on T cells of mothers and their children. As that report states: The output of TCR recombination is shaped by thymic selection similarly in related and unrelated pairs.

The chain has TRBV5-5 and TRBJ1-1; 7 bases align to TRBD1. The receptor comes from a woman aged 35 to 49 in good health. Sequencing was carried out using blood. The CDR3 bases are TGTGCCAGCAGCGCCACCGAGGGGGCGATGAACACTGAAGCTTTCTTT. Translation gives CASSATEGAMNTEAFF.